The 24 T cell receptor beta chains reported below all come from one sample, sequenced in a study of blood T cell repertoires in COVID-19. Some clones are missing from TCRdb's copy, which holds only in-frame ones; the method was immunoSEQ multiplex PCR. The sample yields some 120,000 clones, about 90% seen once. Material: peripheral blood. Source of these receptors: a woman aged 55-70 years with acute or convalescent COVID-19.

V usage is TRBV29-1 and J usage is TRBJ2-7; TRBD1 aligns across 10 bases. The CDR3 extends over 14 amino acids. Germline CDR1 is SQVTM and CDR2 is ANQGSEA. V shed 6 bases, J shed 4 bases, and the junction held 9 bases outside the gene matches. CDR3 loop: CSVGMTGGYYEQYF. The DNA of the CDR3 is TGCAGCGTCGGGATGACAGGGGGCTATTACGAGCAGTACTTC.

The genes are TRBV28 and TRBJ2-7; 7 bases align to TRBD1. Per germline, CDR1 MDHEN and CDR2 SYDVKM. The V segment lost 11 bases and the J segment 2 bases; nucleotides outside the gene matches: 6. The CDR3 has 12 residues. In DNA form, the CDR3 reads TGTGCCTCCGAGGGACAGACCTACGAGCAGTACTTC. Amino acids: CASEGQTYEQYF.

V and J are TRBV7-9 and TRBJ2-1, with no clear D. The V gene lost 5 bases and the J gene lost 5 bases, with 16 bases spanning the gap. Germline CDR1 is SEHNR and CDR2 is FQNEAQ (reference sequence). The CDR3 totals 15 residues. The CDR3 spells CASSPGFVGHNEQFF. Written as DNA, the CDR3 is TGTGCCAGCAGCCCCGGGTTTGTGGGTCACAATGAGCAGTTCTTC.

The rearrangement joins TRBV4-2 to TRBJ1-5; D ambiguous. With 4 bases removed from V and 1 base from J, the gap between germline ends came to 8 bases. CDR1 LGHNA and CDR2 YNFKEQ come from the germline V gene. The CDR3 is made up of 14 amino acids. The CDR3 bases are TGTGCCAGCAGCCCCGAGGGAAGCAATCAGCCCCAGCATTTT. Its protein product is CASSPEGSNQPQHF.

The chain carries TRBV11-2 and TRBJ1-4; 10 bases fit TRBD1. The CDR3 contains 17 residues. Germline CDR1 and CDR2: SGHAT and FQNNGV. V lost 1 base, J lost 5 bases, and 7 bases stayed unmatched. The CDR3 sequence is CASSLVWGQGPNEKLFF. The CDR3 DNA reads TGTGCCAGCAGCTTAGTTTGGGGACAGGGGCCCAATGAAAAACTGTTTTTT.

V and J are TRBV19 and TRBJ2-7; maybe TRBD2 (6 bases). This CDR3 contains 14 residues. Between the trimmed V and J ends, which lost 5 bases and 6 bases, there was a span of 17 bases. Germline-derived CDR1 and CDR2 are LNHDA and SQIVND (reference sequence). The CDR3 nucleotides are TGTGCCAGTAGTTCCCAGGGAGCGGGTTTCGAGCAGTACTTC. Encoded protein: CASSSQGAGFEQYF.

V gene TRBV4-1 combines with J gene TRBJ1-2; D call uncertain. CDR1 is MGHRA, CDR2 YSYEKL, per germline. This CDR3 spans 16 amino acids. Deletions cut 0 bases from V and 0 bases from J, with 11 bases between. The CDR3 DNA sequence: TGCGCCAGCAGCCAAGATAGAGCACCATCTAACTATGGCTACACCTTC. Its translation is CASSQDRAPSNYGYTF.

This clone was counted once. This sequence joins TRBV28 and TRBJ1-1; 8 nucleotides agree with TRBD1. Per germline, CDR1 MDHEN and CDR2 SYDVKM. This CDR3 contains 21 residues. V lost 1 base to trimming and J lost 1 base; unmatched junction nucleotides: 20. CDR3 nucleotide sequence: TGTGCCAGCAGTTTATATAGGGTAATCCAGGGACAGGTGGGGTCGAACACTGAAGCTTTCTTT. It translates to CASSLYRVIQGQVGSNTEAFF.

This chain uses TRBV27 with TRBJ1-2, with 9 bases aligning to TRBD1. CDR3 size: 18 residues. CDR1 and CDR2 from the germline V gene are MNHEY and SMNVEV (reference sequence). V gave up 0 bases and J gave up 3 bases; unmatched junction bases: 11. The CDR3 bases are TGTGCCAGCAGTTTATCGGGGGGACAGGGAGGAGGGTACTATGGCTACACCTTC. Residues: CASSLSGGQGGGYYGYTF.

The CDR3 DNA is TGTGCCAGCAGCTTAGCGCTGGGCCACACTGAAGCTTTCTTT. It yields the protein CASSLALGHTEAFF. J is TRBJ1-1 and V is TRBV7-9; D is uncertain. Per the germline V gene, CDR1 is SEHNR and CDR2 is FQNEAQ (reference sequence). Deletions cut 0 bases from V and 3 bases from J, with 8 bases between. The CDR3 is made up of 14 amino acids.

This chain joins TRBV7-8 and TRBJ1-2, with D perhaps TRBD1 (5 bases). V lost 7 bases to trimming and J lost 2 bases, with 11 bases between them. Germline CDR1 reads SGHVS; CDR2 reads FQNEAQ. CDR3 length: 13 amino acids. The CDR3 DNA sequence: TGTGCCAGCACCCAGGGTTGGAACTATGGCTACACCTTC. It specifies CASTQGWNYGYTF.

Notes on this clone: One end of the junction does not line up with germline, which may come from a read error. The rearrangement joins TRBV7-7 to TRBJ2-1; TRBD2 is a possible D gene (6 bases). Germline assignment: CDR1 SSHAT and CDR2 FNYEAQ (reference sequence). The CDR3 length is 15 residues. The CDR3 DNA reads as TGTGCTAGCAGCCTGGGGACTCAAGGAAACAATGAGCAGTTCTTC. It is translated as CASSLGTQGNNEQFF.

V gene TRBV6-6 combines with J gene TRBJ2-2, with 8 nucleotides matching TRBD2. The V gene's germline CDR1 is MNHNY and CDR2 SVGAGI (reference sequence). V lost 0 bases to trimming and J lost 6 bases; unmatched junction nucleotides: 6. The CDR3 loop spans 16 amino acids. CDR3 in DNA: TGTGCCAGCAGTTACTCAAGCGGGAGTAGGTCCGGGGAGCTGTTTTTT. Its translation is CASSYSSGSRSGELFF.

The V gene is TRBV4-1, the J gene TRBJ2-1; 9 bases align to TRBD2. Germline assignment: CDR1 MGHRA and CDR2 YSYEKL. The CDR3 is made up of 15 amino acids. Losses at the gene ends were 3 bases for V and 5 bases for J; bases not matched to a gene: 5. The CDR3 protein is CASSHLGGGDNEQFF. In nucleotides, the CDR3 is TGCGCCAGCAGCCACCTTGGCGGGGGGGACAATGAGCAGTTCTTC.

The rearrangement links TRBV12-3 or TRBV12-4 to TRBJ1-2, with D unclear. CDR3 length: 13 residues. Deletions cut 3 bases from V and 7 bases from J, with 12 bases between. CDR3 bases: TGTGCCAGCAGTTTGGCCTTGATCTCTGGCTACACCTTC. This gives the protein CASSLALISGYTF.

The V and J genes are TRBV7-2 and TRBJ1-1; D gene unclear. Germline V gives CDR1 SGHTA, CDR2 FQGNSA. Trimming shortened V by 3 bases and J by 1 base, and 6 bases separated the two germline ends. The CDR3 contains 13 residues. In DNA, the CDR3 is TGTGCCAGCAGCTTGTTTCAGAACACTGAAGCTTTCTTT. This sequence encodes CASSLFQNTEAFF. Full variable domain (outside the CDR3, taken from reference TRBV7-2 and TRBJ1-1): GAGVSQSPSNKVTEKGKDVELRCDPISGHTALYWYRQSLGQGLEFLIYFQGNSAPDKSGLPSDRFSAERTGGSVSTLTIQRTQQEDSAVYLCASSLFQNTEAFFGQGTRLTVV.

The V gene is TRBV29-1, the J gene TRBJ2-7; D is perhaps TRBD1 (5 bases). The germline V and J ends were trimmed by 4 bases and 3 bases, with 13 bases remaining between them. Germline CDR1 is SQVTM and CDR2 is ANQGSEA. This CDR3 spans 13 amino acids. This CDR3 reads CSVGVARGYEQYF. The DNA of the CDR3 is TGCAGCGTTGGAGTAGCTAGGGGCTACGAGCAGTACTTC.

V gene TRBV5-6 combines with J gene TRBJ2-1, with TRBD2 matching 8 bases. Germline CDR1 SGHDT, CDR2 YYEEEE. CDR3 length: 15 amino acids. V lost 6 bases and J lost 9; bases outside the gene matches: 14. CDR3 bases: TGTGCCAGCACGCCCCCGGGGGGGTTGGCCAGTGAGCAGTTCTTC. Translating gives CASTPPGGLASEQFF.

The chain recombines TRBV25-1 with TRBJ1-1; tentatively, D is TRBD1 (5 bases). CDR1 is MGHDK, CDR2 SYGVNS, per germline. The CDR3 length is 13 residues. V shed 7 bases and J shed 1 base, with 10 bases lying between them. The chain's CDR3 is CASTDNQNTEAFF. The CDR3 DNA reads TGTGCCAGCACGGACAACCAGAACACTGAAGCTTTCTTT.

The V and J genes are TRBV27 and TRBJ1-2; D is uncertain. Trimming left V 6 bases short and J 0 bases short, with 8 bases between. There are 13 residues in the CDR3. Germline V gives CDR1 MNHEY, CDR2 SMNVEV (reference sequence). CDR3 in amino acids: CASSLSPNYGYTF. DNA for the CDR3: TGTGCCAGCAGCCTCTCCCCTAACTATGGCTACACCTTC.

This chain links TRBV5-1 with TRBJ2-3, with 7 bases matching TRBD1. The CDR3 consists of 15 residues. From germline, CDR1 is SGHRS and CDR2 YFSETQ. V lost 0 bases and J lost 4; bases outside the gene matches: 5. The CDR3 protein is CASSLGTGSSDTQYF. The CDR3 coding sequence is TGCGCCAGCAGCTTGGGGACAGGCAGTTCAGATACGCAGTATTTT.

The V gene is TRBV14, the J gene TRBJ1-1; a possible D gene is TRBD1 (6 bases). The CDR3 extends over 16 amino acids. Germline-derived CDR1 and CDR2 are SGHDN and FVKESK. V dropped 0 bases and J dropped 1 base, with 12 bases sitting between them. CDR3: CASSQDRDTENTEAFF. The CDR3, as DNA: TGTGCCAGCAGCCAAGACCGGGACACCGAGAACACTGAAGCTTTCTTT.

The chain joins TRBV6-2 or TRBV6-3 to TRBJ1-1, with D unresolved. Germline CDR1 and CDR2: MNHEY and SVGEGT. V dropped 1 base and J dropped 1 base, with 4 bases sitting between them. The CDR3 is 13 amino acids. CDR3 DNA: TGTGCCAGCAGTTACTTGGCGAACACTGAAGCTTTCTTT. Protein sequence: CASSYLANTEAFF.

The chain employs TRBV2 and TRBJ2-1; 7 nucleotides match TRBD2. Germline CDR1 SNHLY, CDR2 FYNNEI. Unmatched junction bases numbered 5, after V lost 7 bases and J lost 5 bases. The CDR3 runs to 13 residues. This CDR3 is CASNRLADNEQFF. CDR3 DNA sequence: TGTGCCAGCAATCGGCTAGCGGACAATGAGCAGTTCTTC.